This T cell receptor beta chain derives from a study of shared clonotypes between healthy human individuals. Generated by immunoSEQ multiplex PCR, the TCRdb table keeps only in-frame clones and is missing some. The table shows approximately 740,000 clones, with 80% to 95% occurring only once. Naive CD8 cells, CD45RO-negative and positively selected for CCR7, excluded terminally differentiated effector memory CD45RA+ cells. This CDR3 is 16 amino acids long. The V gene's germline CDR1 is SGHNT and CDR2 YENEEA. Unmatched junction bases numbered 9, after V lost 4 bases and J lost 1 base. The rearrangement joins TRBV11-3 to TRBJ2-5; 7 positions match TRBD2. Source material: naive CD8+ T cells sorted from blood. This TCR was recovered from a man younger than 40 in good health. CDR3 bases: TGTGCCAGCAGCTCCAGACTAGCCCTGCTCCAAGAGACCCAGTACTTC. Its protein is CASSSRLALLQETQYF.